The present entry profiles one T cell receptor beta chain with its context. Its specificity is unknown. CD4+ cells of the naive, central memory, regulatory and stem cell-like memory types were sorted via CD45RO/CCR7/CD25/CD127/CD95/CD27. Germline V gene data show CDR1 as SEHNR and CDR2 as FQNEAQ (reference sequence). V trimming: 3 bases; J trimming: 1 base; junction bases outside the gene matches: 8. The CDR3 covers 17 residues. This entry comes from a study of beta chain features in type 1 diabetes. Study information: Patients and healthy donors were similar in age, gender and cell yields.

Investigators reverse transcribed all isolated RNA, so they sequenced expressed TCRB transcripts. Measured with immunoSEQ multiplex PCR; TCRdb has only the in-frame clones, and not every one. The repertoire consists of a few hundred thousand clones, with roughly 10% occurring once and the leading ten covering 1% to 1.5%. Study outcomes and limitations: Patients with type 1 diabetes showed fewer VDJ junction insertions and more deletions. Moderate yet significant TCRB CDR3 shortening was seen in Type 1 diabetes patients in all four CD4+ subsets.

Sequenced input: central memory CD4+ T cells from blood. The source of this sequence is a man younger than 35 in good health. The J gene is TRBJ2-2, the V gene TRBV7-9; 7 bases agree with TRBD1. CDR3 in amino acids: CASSFRQGPMNTGELFF. The CDR3 coding sequence is TGTGCCAGCAGCTTCCGACAGGGACCAATGAACACCGGGGAGCTGTTTTTT.